This T cell receptor (beta chain) comes out of a study of blood T cell repertoires in COVID-19. TCRdb keeps only in-frame clones here, not all; method: immunoSEQ multiplex PCR. The sample has hundreds of thousands of clones; over 85% are singletons. With 3 bases clipped from V and 3 bases from J, the junction kept 7 bases outside the gene matches. This CDR3 comprises 15 residues. The V gene's germline CDR1 is MGHRA and CDR2 YSYEKL. What was sequenced was PBMCs or T cells enriched from blood (not recorded which). The sequence derives from a man in his sixties who had recovered from COVID-19. The chain recombines TRBV4-1 with TRBJ1-2, with 7 bases that match TRBD1. CDR3 in DNA: TGCGCCAGCAGCCAGACCGGGACAGTATACTATGGCTACACCTTC. Translation gives CASSQTGTVYYGYTF.